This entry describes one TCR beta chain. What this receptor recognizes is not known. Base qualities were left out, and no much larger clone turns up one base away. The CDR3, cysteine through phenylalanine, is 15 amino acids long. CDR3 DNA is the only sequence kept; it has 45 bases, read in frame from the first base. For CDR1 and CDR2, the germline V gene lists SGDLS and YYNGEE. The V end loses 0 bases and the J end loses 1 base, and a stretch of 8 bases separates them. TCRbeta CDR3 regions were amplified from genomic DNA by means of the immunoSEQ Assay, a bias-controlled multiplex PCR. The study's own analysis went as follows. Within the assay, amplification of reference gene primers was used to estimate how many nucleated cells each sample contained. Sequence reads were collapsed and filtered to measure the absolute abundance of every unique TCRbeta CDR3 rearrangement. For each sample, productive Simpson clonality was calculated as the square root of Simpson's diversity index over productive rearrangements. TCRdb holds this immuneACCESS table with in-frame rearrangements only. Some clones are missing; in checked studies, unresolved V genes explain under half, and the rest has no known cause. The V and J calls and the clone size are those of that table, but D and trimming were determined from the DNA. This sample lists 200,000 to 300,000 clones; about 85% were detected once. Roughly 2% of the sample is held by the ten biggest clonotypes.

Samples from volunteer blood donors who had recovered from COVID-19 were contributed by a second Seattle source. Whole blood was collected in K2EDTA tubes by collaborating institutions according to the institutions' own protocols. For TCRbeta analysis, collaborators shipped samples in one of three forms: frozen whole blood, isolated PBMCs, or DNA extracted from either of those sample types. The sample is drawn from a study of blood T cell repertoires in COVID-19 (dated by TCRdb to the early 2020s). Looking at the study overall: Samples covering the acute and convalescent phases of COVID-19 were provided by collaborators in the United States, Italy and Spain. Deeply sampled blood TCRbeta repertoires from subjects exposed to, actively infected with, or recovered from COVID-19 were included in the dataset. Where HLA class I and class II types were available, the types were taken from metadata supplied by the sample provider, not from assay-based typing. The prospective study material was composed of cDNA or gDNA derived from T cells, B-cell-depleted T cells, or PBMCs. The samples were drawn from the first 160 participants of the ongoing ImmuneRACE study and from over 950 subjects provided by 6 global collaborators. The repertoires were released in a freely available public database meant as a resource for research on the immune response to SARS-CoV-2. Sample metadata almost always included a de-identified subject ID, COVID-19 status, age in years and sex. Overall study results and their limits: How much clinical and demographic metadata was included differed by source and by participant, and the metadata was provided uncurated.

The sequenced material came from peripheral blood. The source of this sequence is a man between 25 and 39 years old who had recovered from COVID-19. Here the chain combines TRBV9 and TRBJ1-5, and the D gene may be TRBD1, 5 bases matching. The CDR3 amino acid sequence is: CASSVAGLSNQPQHF. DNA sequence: TGTGCCAGCAGCGTAGCAGGGTTAAGCAATCAGCCCCAGCATTTT.